These 25 T cell receptor beta chains originate from one sample sequenced in a study of T cell clusters in autoimmune cytopenias. TRB rearrangements were amplified by touch-down multiplex PCR with mixed TRB-A/B primers. TCRdb reworked the multiplex PCR reads into one entry per CDR3 protein, no DNA. The sample includes approximately 8,000 distinct CDR3 sequences. Each sample's input was approximately 270 ng genomic DNA, 30,000 to 45,000 genome equivalents. The sample consisted of peripheral blood. The receptors were gathered from a human donor with an autoimmune cytopenia or autoimmune hepatitis (not recorded which).

The rearrangement joins TRBV19 to TRBJ1-1. The CDR3 extends over 15 amino acids. Germline CDR1 is LNHDA and CDR2 is SQIVND (reference sequence). The CDR3 sequence: CASSNQQKLNTEAFF.

The chain is built from TRBV2 and TRBJ1-1. Germline loops: CDR1 SNHLY, CDR2 FYNNEI. This CDR3 is built from 14 residues. CDR3 region: CASSDGLGNTEAFF.

This clonotype is classed as medium-sized by frequency. The chain has TRBV6-5 and TRBJ1-3. The CDR3 loop spans 14 amino acids. Germline V gene data show CDR1 as MNHEY and CDR2 as SVGAGI. CDR3 sequence reads: CASRGSGAGNTIYF.

The J gene is TRBJ1-1, the V gene TRBV5-1; no DNA is available, so the TRBD1 call from TCRdb remains unchecked. The CDR3 is 14 residues long. Germline V gives CDR1 SGHRS, CDR2 YFSETQ. CDR3: CASSLARQGGEAFF.

J is TRBJ1-1 and V is TRBV6-6; TCRdb calls TRBD1, which cannot be checked without DNA. The CDR3 is 13 amino acids. From germline, CDR1 is MNHNY and CDR2 SVGAGI (reference sequence). CDR3 in amino acids: CASHSGGNTEAFF.

This CDR3 is CASRPTGGNEQYF. The chain has TRBV5-1 and TRBJ2-7. CDR3 length: 13 amino acids. CDR1 is SGHRS, CDR2 YFSETQ, per germline. Together with reference TRBV5-1 and TRBJ2-7, the CDR3 gives the full variable domain: KAGVTQTPRYLIKTRGQQVTLSCSPISGHRSVSWYQQTPGQGLQFLFEYFSETQRNKGNFPGRFSGRQFSNSRSEMNVSTLELGDSALYLCASRPTGGNEQYFGPGTRLTVT.

CDR3 amino acids: CASSLTTSFNSPLHF. The chain joins TRBV7-3 to TRBJ1-6. Germline lookup yields CDR1 SGHTA and CDR2 FQGTGA. The CDR3 has 15 residues.

This sequence joins TRBV7-9 and TRBJ2-3; TCRdb calls TRBD1, which cannot be checked without DNA. Looked up from germline, CDR1 is SEHNR and CDR2 is FQNEAQ (reference sequence). The CDR3 totals 15 residues. The CDR3 protein is CASSFGTVITDTQYF.

The V and J genes are TRBV4-2 and TRBJ2-1; TCRdb gives TRBD2 as the D gene, but with no DNA this cannot be confirmed. Per the germline V gene, CDR1 is LGHNA and CDR2 is YNFKEQ. This CDR3 contains 17 residues. The CDR3 loop is CASSPERLAGGRNEQFF.

The chain employs TRBV19 and TRBJ1-4. The germline gives CDR1 LNHDA, CDR2 SQIVND (reference sequence). CDR3 length: 13 amino acids. CDR3 in amino acids: CASMSAENEKLFF.

This clonotype is medium-sized (0.01 to 0.1%) by frequency. The chain couples TRBV7-9 to TRBJ2-6; TCRdb's D call, TRBD1, is unchecked because there is no DNA. CDR3 size: 19 residues. Germline V CDR1 and CDR2: SEHNR, FQNEAQ (reference sequence). CDR3 amino acids: CASSSRLGQGATGANVLTF. Full variable domain (outside the CDR3, taken from reference TRBV7-9 and TRBJ2-6): DTGVSQNPRHKITKRGQNVTFRCDPISEHNRLYWYRQTLGQGPEFLTYFQNEAQLEKSRLLSDRFSAERPKGSFSTLEIQRTEQGDSAMYLCASSSRLGQGATGANVLTFGAGSRLTVL.

By frequency, this clonotype is medium-sized. The genes are TRBV7-9 and TRBJ2-5. Germline CDR1 and CDR2: SEHNR and FQNEAQ (reference sequence). This CDR3 is 13 amino acids long. This CDR3 is CASSRAGQETQYF.

The chain carries TRBV10-1 and TRBJ2-7. The germline V gene encodes CDR1 WNHNN and CDR2 SYGVQD (reference sequence). This CDR3 has 15 amino acids. CDR3 in amino acids: CASSLSTTGSYEQYF.

The chain recombines TRBV15 with TRBJ1-1. The CDR3 contains 14 residues. CDR1 LNHNV and CDR2 YYDKDF come from the germline V gene (reference sequence). CDR3 in amino acids: CATSMGGGRAEAFF.

By frequency, this clonotype is medium-sized. The gene calls are TRBV7-9 and TRBJ2-2. CDR1 and CDR2 (germline): SEHNR, FQNEAQ (reference sequence). The CDR3 covers 12 residues. This CDR3 is CASSLSTGELFF.

The chain joins TRBV19 to TRBJ1-1; the D gene TCRdb calls, TRBD1, cannot be checked with no DNA. Germline CDR1 is LNHDA and CDR2 is SQIVND (reference sequence). This CDR3 region has 18 residues. The CDR3 is CASSIGVGWGALDTEAFF.

The V and J genes are TRBV12-3 or TRBV12-4 and TRBJ1-1. This CDR3 is 12 amino acids long. CDR3 sequence reads: CASRQPGVEAFF.

The genes are TRBV6-5 and TRBJ1-5. The CDR3 has 15 residues. Per germline, CDR1 MNHEY and CDR2 SVGAGI. The CDR3 region is CASSGNFGSNQPQHF.

In terms of frequency, this clonotype is medium-sized. The rearrangement joins TRBV7-6 to TRBJ2-3. CDR1 is SGHVS, CDR2 FNYEAQ, per germline. The length of the CDR3 is 12 residues. The CDR3 loop reads CASSRYTDTQYF.

The V gene is TRBV6-1, the J gene TRBJ1-6; checking the TCRdb D call of TRBD1 is not possible without DNA. This CDR3 is 15 amino acids long. Germline V lookup: CDR1 MNHNS, CDR2 SASEGT. The CDR3 reads CASRKGATYNSPLHF.

The chain joins TRBV6-6 to TRBJ1-3; TCRdb's assignment of TRBD1 cannot be checked, as there is no DNA. Germline CDR1 reads MNHNY; CDR2 reads SVGAGI (reference sequence). This CDR3 has 14 amino acids. The CDR3 protein is CASRDRGQGKTIYF.

V gene TRBV10-1 combines with J gene TRBJ1-1. CDR3 length: 12 residues. Germline CDR1 WNHNN, CDR2 SYGVQD (reference sequence). CDR3 region: CASTLGNTEAFF.

J is TRBJ2-2 and V is TRBV24-1; TCRdb calls TRBD1, which cannot be checked without DNA. Germline V gene lookup returns CDR1 KGHDR and CDR2 SFDVKD. This CDR3 has 16 residues. The CDR3 loop reads CATSDSGQLRTGELFF.

The chain employs TRBV7-9 and TRBJ1-4. Germline V lookup: CDR1 SEHNR, CDR2 FQNEAQ (reference sequence). This CDR3 is 14 amino acids long. The CDR3 spells CASRQSATNEKLFF.

Judged by frequency, this clonotype is medium-sized. The chain links TRBV20-1 to TRBJ2-7; checking the TCRdb D call of TRBD1 is not possible without DNA. The germline V gene encodes CDR1 DFQATT and CDR2 SNEGSKA (reference sequence). The CDR3 runs 15 residues. CDR3 loop: CSARPRTGGVYEQYF.